The 4 T cell receptor beta chains below were found in one sample sequenced in a study of blood T cell repertoires in COVID-19 (dated by TCRdb to 2018 to 2020). The method was the immunoSEQ multiplex PCR assay. TCRdb took over this immuneACCESS table, retaining in-frame rearrangements with V and J assigned. Such tables are incomplete; in checked studies, under half of the missing clones stem from an unresolved V gene, and the remainder is unexplained. The sample yields around 190,000 clones; 75% to 85% were counted once. The ten largest make up around 17% of the sample. The sample comprised PBMCs or T cells enriched from blood (not recorded which). These receptor sequences come from a woman aged 45-65 years with acute COVID-19.

This clone was counted only a few times. The rearrangement joins TRBV2 to TRBJ2-5; perhaps TRBD2 as D (5 bases). The V gene's germline CDR1 is SNHLY and CDR2 FYNNEI. V was clipped by 6 bases and J by 2 bases, with 7 bases between them. The CDR3 has 12 amino acids. The CDR3 bases are TGTGCCAGCAGGGACTGGCAAGAGACCCAGTACTTC. Translated: CASRDWQETQYF. Filled out from reference TRBV2 and TRBJ2-5, the complete variable domain reads EPEVTQTPSHQVTQMGQEVILRCVPISNHLYFYWYRQILGQKVEFLVSFYNNEISEKSEIFDDQFSVERPDGSNFTLKIRSTKLEDSAMYFCASRDWQETQYFGPGTRLLVL.

The chain links TRBV18 to TRBJ2-1, with 16 bases fitting TRBD2. V gave up 3 bases and J gave up 7 bases; unmatched junction bases: 6. CDR3 size: 17 residues. Germline V gene sequence: CDR1 KGHSH, CDR2 LQKENI. As DNA, the CDR3 is TGTGCCAGCTCACCGTTCGGGACTAGCGGGGGGGCGAATGAGCAGTTCTTC. It translates to CASSPFGTSGGANEQFF.

The CDR3 DNA reads TGTGCCAGCAGGCCGGACGCGGGGTTGAACACTGAAGCTTTCTTT. Protein sequence: CASRPDAGLNTEAFF. The gene calls are TRBV6-5 and TRBJ1-1, with D unresolved. Per germline, CDR1 MNHEY and CDR2 SVGAGI. The CDR3 is 15 residues long. Trimming pared 6 bases from V and 0 bases from J, leaving 14 bases between.

This rearrangement joins TRBV5-1 to TRBJ1-5; 7 bases align to TRBD1. Germline CDR1 and CDR2: SGHRS and YFSETQ. This CDR3 has 15 amino acids. V shed 2 bases, J shed 4 bases, and the junction held 6 bases outside the gene matches. Here the CDR3 DNA reads TGCGCCAGCAGCTTAACGGGACAGAAGAATCAGCCCCAGCATTTT. It translates to CASSLTGQKNQPQHF.